Below, 8 T cell receptor beta chains from the same sample are listed, as sequenced in a study of cytomegalovirus exposure and HLA in healthy donors. 60 Vbeta and 13 Jbeta primers were used in PCR. Generated by immunoSEQ multiplex PCR, the TCRdb table keeps only in-frame clones and is missing some. Of about 130,000 clones listed, about 68% are singletons. Sequences were obtained from PBMCs. Every receptor here comes from a human donor in good health.

The V call is TRBV29-1, the J call TRBJ2-3, with 7 bases identical to TRBD2. This CDR3 comprises 15 residues. Germline V lookup: CDR1 SQVTM, CDR2 ANQGSEA. Losses at the gene ends were 3 bases for V and 2 bases for J; bases not matched to a gene: 8. CDR3 sequence reads: CSVEVLAGVTDTQYF. As DNA, the CDR3 is TGCAGCGTTGAGGTCCTGGCGGGAGTCACAGATACGCAGTATTTT.

In this sample, this clone turned up a few times. This sequence joins TRBV2 and TRBJ2-1; 14 bases agree with TRBD2. V dropped 10 bases and J dropped 9; count of bases not matched to a gene: 8. CDR1 and CDR2 (germline): SNHLY, FYNNEI. The CDR3 totals 14 residues. The CDR3 protein is CAITTSGRVSEQFF. The CDR3 nucleotides are TGTGCCATAACGACTAGCGGGAGGGTGTCTGAGCAGTTCTTC.

This chain uses TRBV7-3 with TRBJ2-1, with D possibly being TRBD2 (5 bases). The V end was cut by 1 base, the J end by 6 bases, with 7 bases between. The V gene's germline CDR1 is SGHTA and CDR2 FQGTGA. The CDR3 spans 13 residues. CDR3 sequence: CASSLRGSNEQFF. CDR3 nucleotides: TGTGCCAGCAGCTTAAGAGGGAGCAATGAGCAGTTCTTC.

In DNA form, the CDR3 reads TGTGCCAGCACCTCAACCGGGACTAGCGGCTCCTACGAGCAGTACTTC. It encodes CASTSTGTSGSYEQYF. This chain links TRBV5-4 with TRBJ2-7, with 11 positions matching TRBD2. V lost 6 bases and J lost 0; bases outside the gene matches: 8. The CDR3 length is 16 residues. Germline V gives CDR1 SGHNT, CDR2 YYREEE (reference sequence).

The chain combines TRBV7-2 with TRBJ2-7, with D maybe TRBD1 (6 bases). V gave up 1 base and J gave up 3 bases, with 10 bases separating them. Per germline, CDR1 SGHTA and CDR2 FQGNSA. This CDR3 region has 14 residues. The CDR3 sequence: CASSLGRGDYEQYF. In DNA form, the CDR3 reads TGTGCCAGCAGCTTAGGCAGGGGCGACTACGAGCAGTACTTC.

This CDR3 reads CASSASVTEAFF. CDR3 sequence (DNA): TGTGCCAGTAGTGCCTCGGTCACTGAAGCTTTCTTT. This sequence joins TRBV19 and TRBJ1-1; no clear D gene. Trimming stripped 5 bases from V and 4 bases from J, with 8 bases between. Germline loops: CDR1 LNHDA, CDR2 SQIVND (reference sequence). The CDR3 is made up of 12 amino acids.

V gene TRBV15 combines with J gene TRBJ2-1, with TRBD1 matching over 11 bases. This CDR3 is 15 amino acids long. Trimming cost V 1 base and J 5 bases; bases outside gene matches: 1. Per the germline V gene, CDR1 is LNHNV and CDR2 is YYDKDF (reference sequence). CDR3 sequence (DNA): TGTGCCACCAGCAGAGGGGACAGGGGGAACAATGAGCAGTTCTTC. It encodes CATSRGDRGNNEQFF.

This chain uses TRBV6-5 with TRBJ2-7; 9 bases agree with TRBD1. V trimming: 6 bases; J trimming: 2 bases; junction bases outside the gene matches: 5. CDR1 is MNHEY and CDR2 is SVGAGI in the germline V gene. The CDR3 runs to 14 residues. CDR3 DNA: TGTGCCAGCAGCCGCGGGACAGGGCCCTACGAGCAGTACTTC. Protein sequence: CASSRGTGPYEQYF.